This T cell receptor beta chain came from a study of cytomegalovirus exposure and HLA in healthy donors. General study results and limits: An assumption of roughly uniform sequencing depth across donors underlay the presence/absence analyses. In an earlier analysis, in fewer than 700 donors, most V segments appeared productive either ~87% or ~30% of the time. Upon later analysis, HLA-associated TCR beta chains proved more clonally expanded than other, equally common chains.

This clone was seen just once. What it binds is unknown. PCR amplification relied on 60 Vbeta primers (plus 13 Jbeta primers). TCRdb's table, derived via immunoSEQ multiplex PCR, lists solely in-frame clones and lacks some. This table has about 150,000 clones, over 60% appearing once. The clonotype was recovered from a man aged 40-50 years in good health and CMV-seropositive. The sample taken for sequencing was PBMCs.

The CDR3 DNA is TGTGCCACCCGGGGGGGGGCCGGGGAAAAACTGTTTTTT. It yields the protein CATRGGAGEKLFF. V usage is TRBV27 and J usage is TRBJ1-4; TRBD1 might be the D (6 bases). V shed 10 bases and J shed 8 bases, with 17 bases lying between them. CDR1 and CDR2 from the germline V gene are MNHEY and SMNVEV (reference sequence). The CDR3 totals 13 residues.